This T cell receptor (beta chain) was identified in a study of OX40 agonist ivuxolimab in advanced cancers. Across the whole study: While on treatment, patients had intravenous ivuxolimab at 0.01 to 10 mg/kg every 2 weeks. Every patient in dose escalation had hepatocellular carcinoma, melanoma, renal cell or head and neck cancer.

Points from the study as a whole: Researchers did not determine the expanded peripheral T cells' antigen specificity.

Only in-frame clones appear in the TCRdb table, and some are missing; sequencing was by immunoSEQ multiplex PCR. Of some 100,000 clones in the sample, more than 90% were seen once. As for this clone: What it binds is not known.

The sequence came from an adult with an advanced solid tumor such as melanoma, head and neck, liver or kidney cancer. Sequenced material: CD4+ or CD8+ T cells sorted from blood, taken in a trial of the OX40 agonist ivuxolimab.

This chain's CDR3 is CASSLWSGVNEKLFF. The DNA for the CDR3 is TGTGCCAGCAGTTTATGGTCGGGGGTTAATGAAAAACTGTTTTTT. J is TRBJ1-4 and V is TRBV27; D possibly corresponds to TRBD1 (5 bases). Germline-derived CDR1 and CDR2 are MNHEY and SMNVEV (reference sequence). This CDR3 has 15 residues. Deletions cut 1 base from V and 4 bases from J, with 10 bases between.